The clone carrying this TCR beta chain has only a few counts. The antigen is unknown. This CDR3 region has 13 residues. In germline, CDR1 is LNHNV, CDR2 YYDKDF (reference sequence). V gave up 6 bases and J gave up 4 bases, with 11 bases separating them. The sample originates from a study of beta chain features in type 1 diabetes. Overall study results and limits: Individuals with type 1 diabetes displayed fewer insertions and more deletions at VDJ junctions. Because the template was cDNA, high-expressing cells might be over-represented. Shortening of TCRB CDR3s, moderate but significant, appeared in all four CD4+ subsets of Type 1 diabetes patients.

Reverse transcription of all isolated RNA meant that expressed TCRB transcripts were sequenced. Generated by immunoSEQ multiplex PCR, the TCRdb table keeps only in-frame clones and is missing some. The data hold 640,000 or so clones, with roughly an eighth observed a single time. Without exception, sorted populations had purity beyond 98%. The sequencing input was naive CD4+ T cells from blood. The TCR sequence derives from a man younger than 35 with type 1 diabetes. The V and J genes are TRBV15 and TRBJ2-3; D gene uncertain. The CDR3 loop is CATRMVAADTQYF. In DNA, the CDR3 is TGTGCCACCAGGATGGTCGCGGCAGATACGCAGTATTTT.